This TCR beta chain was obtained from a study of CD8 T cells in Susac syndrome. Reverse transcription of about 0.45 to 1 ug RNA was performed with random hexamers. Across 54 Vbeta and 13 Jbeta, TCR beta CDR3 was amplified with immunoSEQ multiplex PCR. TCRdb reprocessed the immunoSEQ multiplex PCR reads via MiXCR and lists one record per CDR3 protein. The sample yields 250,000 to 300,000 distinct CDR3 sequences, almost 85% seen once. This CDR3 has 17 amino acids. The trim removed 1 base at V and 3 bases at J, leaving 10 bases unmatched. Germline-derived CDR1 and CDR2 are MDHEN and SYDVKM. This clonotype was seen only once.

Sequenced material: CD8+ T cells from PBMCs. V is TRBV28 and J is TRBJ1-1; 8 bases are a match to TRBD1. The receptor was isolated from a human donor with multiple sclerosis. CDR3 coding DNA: TGTGCCAGCAGTTTATCGCAGGGGGCAATAAGGGACACTGAAGCTTTCTTT. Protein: CASSLSQGAIRDTEAFF. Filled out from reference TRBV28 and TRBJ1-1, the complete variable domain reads DVKVTQSSRYLVKRTGEKVFLECVQDMDHENMFWYRQDPGLGLRLIYFSYDVKMKEKGDIPEGYSVSREKKERFSLILESASTNQTSMYLCASSLSQGAIRDTEAFFGQGTRLTVV.